This record covers a single T cell receptor (beta chain). Its matching antigen is unknown. Researchers ran the PCR with 60 Vbeta and 13 Jbeta primers. Produced via immunoSEQ multiplex PCR; TCRdb's table is partial and in-frame only. The sample records 84,000 or so clones, about 81% being singletons. This specimen belongs to a study of cytomegalovirus exposure and HLA in healthy donors. Study-level findings and limits: The listing of fewer than 200 TCR beta chains classed them as cytomegalovirus-associated.

Germline V gives CDR1 SNHLY, CDR2 FYNNEI. The CDR3 is 14 amino acids. V was clipped by 1 base and J by 6 bases, with 10 bases between them. The sequence derives from a woman aged 45-65 years in good health and CMV-seronegative. This chain uses TRBV2 with TRBJ2-1; possibly TRBD2 for D (5 bases). Sequenced input: PBMCs. CDR3 coding DNA: TGTGCCAGCAGTGAAGGGCTAGCAGGCAATGAGCAGTTCTTC. It is translated as CASSEGLAGNEQFF.